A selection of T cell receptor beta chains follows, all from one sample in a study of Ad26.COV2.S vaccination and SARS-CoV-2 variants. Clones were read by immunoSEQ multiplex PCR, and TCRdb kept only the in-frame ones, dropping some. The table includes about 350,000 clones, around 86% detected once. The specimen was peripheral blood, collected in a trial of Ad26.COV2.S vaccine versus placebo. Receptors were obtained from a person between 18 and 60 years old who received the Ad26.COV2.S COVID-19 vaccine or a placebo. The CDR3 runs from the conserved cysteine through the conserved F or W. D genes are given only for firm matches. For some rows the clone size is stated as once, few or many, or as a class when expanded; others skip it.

CDR3aa: CASSPRDTEAFF; CDR3nt: TGTGCCAGCAGTCCCCGGGACACTGAAGCTTTCTTT; d_gene: .; abundance: .; v_gene: TRBV25-1; j_gene: TRBJ1-1
CDR3aa: CASSPRVGPDTQYF; CDR3nt: TGTGCCAGCAGCCCCCGAGTTGGTCCAGATACGCAGTATTTT; d_gene: .; abundance: .; v_gene: TRBV7-8; j_gene: TRBJ2-3
CDR3aa: CASSPTGGSYEQYF; CDR3nt: TGTGCCAGCAGCCCTACAGGGGGCTCCTACGAGCAGTACTTC; d_gene: TRBD1; abundance: .; v_gene: TRBV7-2; j_gene: TRBJ2-7
CDR3aa: CATRADREGTEAFF; CDR3nt: TGTGCCACCCGGGCTGACAGGGAGGGCACTGAAGCTTTCTTT; d_gene: TRBD1; abundance: .; v_gene: TRBV6-5; j_gene: TRBJ1-1
CDR3aa: CATSDPRSTGELFF; CDR3nt: TGTGCCACCAGTGATCCAAGGTCCACCGGGGAGCTGTTTTTT; d_gene: .; abundance: .; v_gene: TRBV24-1; j_gene: TRBJ2-2
CDR3aa: CASSLGGGLRVDTQYF; CDR3nt: TGCGCCAGCAGCTTGGGTGGGGGGCTCCGAGTAGATACGCAGTATTTT; d_gene: .; abundance: .; v_gene: TRBV5-1; j_gene: TRBJ2-3
CDR3aa: CASSLRLAPNEQFF; CDR3nt: TGTGCCAGCAGCTTGAGACTAGCGCCGAATGAGCAGTTCTTC; d_gene: TRBD2; abundance: few; v_gene: TRBV5-4; j_gene: TRBJ2-1
CDR3aa: CASSSRQGLTDTQYF; CDR3nt: TGTGCCAGCAGTTCCCGACAGGGCCTCACAGATACGCAGTATTTT; d_gene: TRBD1; abundance: .; v_gene: TRBV27; j_gene: TRBJ2-3
CDR3aa: CASSDGQGRDTQYF; CDR3nt: TGTGCCAGCAGCGATGGACAGGGTCGGGATACGCAGTATTTT; d_gene: TRBD1; abundance: .; v_gene: TRBV7-9; j_gene: TRBJ2-3
CDR3aa: CASSLGGGRKQPQHF; CDR3nt: TGCGCCAGCAGCCTGGGAGGGGGCCGGAAGCAGCCCCAGCATTTT; d_gene: TRBD1; abundance: .; v_gene: TRBV5-1; j_gene: TRBJ1-5
CDR3aa: CASSFAGTDNSPLHF; CDR3nt: TGTGCCAGCAGCTTCGCTGGGACAGATAATTCACCCCTCCACTTT; d_gene: TRBD1; abundance: .; v_gene: TRBV5-5; j_gene: TRBJ1-6
CDR3aa: CASSDGRIFF; CDR3nt: TGTGCCAGCAGCGACGGGCGGATATTCTTC; d_gene: .; abundance: .; v_gene: TRBV7-8; j_gene: TRBJ2-7
CDR3aa: CASSWDGVNSNQPQHF; CDR3nt: TGTGCCAGCAGCTGGGACGGCGTCAATAGCAATCAGCCCCAGCATTTT; d_gene: .; abundance: .; v_gene: TRBV7-3; j_gene: TRBJ1-5
CDR3aa: CASADWGGNEQFF; CDR3nt: TGTGCCAGCGCAGACTGGGGGGGCAATGAGCAGTTCTTC; d_gene: TRBD2; abundance: .; v_gene: TRBV6-4; j_gene: TRBJ2-1
CDR3aa: CASSVGSIYGYTF; CDR3nt: TGTGCCAGCAGCGTTGGGTCTATCTATGGCTACACCTTC; d_gene: .; abundance: .; v_gene: TRBV9; j_gene: TRBJ1-2
CDR3aa: CASSQDRDMRGTQYF; CDR3nt: TGTGCCAGCAGCCAAGATAGGGACATGAGAGGGACCCAGTACTTC; d_gene: .; abundance: .; v_gene: TRBV3-1/TRBV3-2; j_gene: TRBJ2-5
CDR3aa: CASSYRLSLTDTQYF; CDR3nt: TGTGCCAGCAGTTACAGGCTTTCCCTCACAGATACGCAGTATTTT; d_gene: .; abundance: .; v_gene: TRBV6-2/TRBV6-3; j_gene: TRBJ2-3
CDR3aa: CSAPRMGEQYF; CDR3nt: TGCAGTGCCCCGCGGATGGGCGAGCAGTACTTC; d_gene: .; abundance: .; v_gene: TRBV20-1; j_gene: TRBJ2-7
CDR3aa: CASSLGQTYGYTF; CDR3nt: TGTGCCAGCAGTTTGGGGCAGACCTATGGCTACACCTTC; d_gene: .; abundance: .; v_gene: TRBV12-3/TRBV12-4; j_gene: TRBJ1-2
CDR3aa: CASSLEGAGDREQYF; CDR3nt: TGTGCCAGCAGCTTAGAAGGAGCGGGGGACCGCGAGCAGTATTTT; d_gene: TRBD2; abundance: .; v_gene: TRBV11-3; j_gene: TRBJ2-3
CDR3aa: CASSPTGPPGEQYF; CDR3nt: TGTGCCAGCAGTCCGACAGGGCCCCCTGGGGAGCAGTACTTC; d_gene: TRBD1; abundance: .; v_gene: TRBV6-5; j_gene: TRBJ2-7
CDR3aa: CASSQERGSINYGYTF; CDR3nt: TGTGCCAGCAGCCAAGAGAGGGGGAGCATTAACTATGGCTACACCTTC; d_gene: .; abundance: few; v_gene: TRBV4-2; j_gene: TRBJ1-2
CDR3aa: CASSETTGVDIGTQYF; CDR3nt: TGTGCCAGCAGCGAAACTACAGGGGTTGATATTGGGACCCAGTACTTC; d_gene: TRBD1; abundance: .; v_gene: TRBV9; j_gene: TRBJ2-5
CDR3aa: CASSPNRGNQPQHF; CDR3nt: TGTGCCAGCAGCCCGAACAGGGGTAATCAGCCCCAGCATTTT; d_gene: TRBD1; abundance: .; v_gene: TRBV6-2/TRBV6-3; j_gene: TRBJ1-5
CDR3aa: CAITLGASSTDTQYF; CDR3nt: TGTGCCATCACACTCGGGGCATCTAGCACAGATACGCAGTATTTT; d_gene: .; abundance: .; v_gene: TRBV7-6; j_gene: TRBJ2-3
CDR3aa: CASSQEVLPLPKGYTF; CDR3nt: TGCGCCAGCAGCCAAGAGGTTCTACCCCTCCCTAAAGGCTACACCTTC; d_gene: .; abundance: .; v_gene: TRBV4-3; j_gene: TRBJ1-2
CDR3aa: CASSLGGGNQPQHF; CDR3nt: TGTGCCAGCAGCTTGGGGGGGGGAAATCAGCCCCAGCATTTT; d_gene: .; abundance: .; v_gene: TRBV5-4; j_gene: TRBJ1-5
CDR3aa: CASSKVRTGGGETQYF; CDR3nt: TGTGCCAGCAGTAAAGTCCGTACAGGGGGAGGAGAGACCCAGTACTTC; d_gene: TRBD1; abundance: many; v_gene: TRBV6-1; j_gene: TRBJ2-5
CDR3aa: CASSGGQNEQYF; CDR3nt: TGTGCCAGCAGCGGGGGACAGAACGAGCAGTACTTC; d_gene: TRBD1; abundance: .; v_gene: TRBV9; j_gene: TRBJ2-7
CDR3aa: CASSLTAVLPYNEQFF; CDR3nt: TGTGCCAGCAGTTTAACCGCAGTCCTGCCCTACAATGAGCAGTTCTTC; d_gene: .; abundance: .; v_gene: TRBV27; j_gene: TRBJ2-1
CDR3aa: CASTRDRGNEKLFF; CDR3nt: TGTGCCAGCACCCGGGACAGGGGGAATGAAAAACTGTTTTTT; d_gene: TRBD1; abundance: .; v_gene: TRBV11-2; j_gene: TRBJ1-4
CDR3aa: CASSSLAKLLGYGYTF; CDR3nt: TGTGCCAGCAGCAGCCTCGCAAAACTTCTTGGCTATGGCTACACCTTC; d_gene: .; abundance: .; v_gene: TRBV5-6; j_gene: TRBJ1-2
CDR3aa: CASSQEDASNQPQHF; CDR3nt: TGTGCCAGCAGCCAGGAGGACGCTAGCAATCAGCCCCAGCATTTT; d_gene: .; abundance: .; v_gene: TRBV4-2; j_gene: TRBJ1-5
CDR3aa: CASSQGNTQYF; CDR3nt: TGTGCCAGCAGCCAAGGAAATACGCAGTATTTT; d_gene: .; abundance: .; v_gene: TRBV14; j_gene: TRBJ2-3
CDR3aa: CASRGQLDTGELFF; CDR3nt: TGTGCCAGCAGGGGACAGCTAGACACCGGGGAGCTGTTTTTT; d_gene: TRBD1; abundance: .; v_gene: TRBV6-4; j_gene: TRBJ2-2
CDR3aa: CASPSFRRYTF; CDR3nt: TGTGCCAGCCCCTCGTTCCGCCGCTACACCTTC; d_gene: .; abundance: .; v_gene: TRBV21-1; j_gene: TRBJ1-2
CDR3aa: CASSQVSKTQTDTQYF; CDR3nt: TGTGCCAGCTCACAGGTCTCCAAAACCCAAACAGATACGCAGTATTTT; d_gene: .; abundance: few; v_gene: TRBV18; j_gene: TRBJ2-3
CDR3aa: CASSEYSVGELFF; CDR3nt: TGTGCCAGCAGTGAATATTCCGTCGGGGAGCTGTTTTTT; d_gene: .; abundance: .; v_gene: TRBV2; j_gene: TRBJ2-2
CDR3aa: CASSSRQGFDEKLFF; CDR3nt: TGTGCCAGCAGCTCGAGACAGGGGTTCGATGAAAAACTGTTTTTT; d_gene: TRBD1; abundance: .; v_gene: TRBV11-2; j_gene: TRBJ1-4
CDR3aa: CASSVARGLTDTQYF; CDR3nt: TGTGCCAGCAGCGTAGCAAGGGGTCTTACAGATACGCAGTATTTT; d_gene: .; abundance: .; v_gene: TRBV9; j_gene: TRBJ2-3
CDR3aa: CASSLVPSGRIEYEQYF; CDR3nt: TGCGCCAGCAGCTTGGTGCCTTCGGGACGGATCGAGTACGAGCAGTACTTC; d_gene: .; abundance: .; v_gene: TRBV5-1; j_gene: TRBJ2-7
CDR3aa: CASSGGGDRTLGHF; CDR3nt: TGTGCCAGCAGTGGGGGTGGGGACCGTACCCTAGGCCACTTT; d_gene: .; abundance: .; v_gene: TRBV2; j_gene: TRBJ1-6